These 24 T cell receptor beta chains came from one sample sequenced in a study of T cell repertoires in ileal Crohn's disease. Sequenced by immunoSEQ multiplex PCR; TCRdb stores in-frame clones only, minus some. The table records 13,000 to 15,000 clones, 70% to 90% of them present only once. What was sequenced was ileal tissue. The receptors come from an adult with Crohn's disease.

The chain couples TRBV2 to TRBJ2-3; a weak D match, TRBD1 (5 bases). This CDR3 is built from 17 residues. The germline V gene has CDR1 SNHLY and CDR2 FYNNEI. V shed 6 bases and J shed 1 base, with 20 bases lying between them. CDR3 sequence (DNA): TGTGCCAGCAGCCGCACACCCCCGACAGCCGGCACAGATACGCAGTATTTT. This encodes CASSRTPPTAGTDTQYF.

The chain links TRBV28 to TRBJ1-2; TRBD1 is a possible D gene (5 bases). The CDR3 sequence is 13 residues long. The germline V gene has CDR1 MDHEN and CDR2 SYDVKM. Trimming left V 8 bases short and J 7 bases short, with 17 bases between. The CDR3 sequence is CASLLQDFSGYTF. CDR3 bases: TGTGCCAGCCTCCTACAGGATTTCAGTGGCTACACCTTC.

The chain is built from TRBV10-1 and TRBJ1-1; D is undetermined. CDR1 and CDR2 from the germline V gene are WNHNN and SYGVQD (reference sequence). The V end lost 8 bases, the J end lost 1 base, and 11 bases lay between the germline ends. CDR3 length: 13 residues. The CDR3 is CASAPNRNTEAFF. In DNA form, the CDR3 reads TGCGCCAGCGCCCCGAACAGGAACACTGAAGCTTTCTTT.

This clone was seen only a few times. The V gene is TRBV19, the J gene TRBJ2-7; TRBD2 matches 8 bases. The CDR3 covers 14 residues. Trimming cost V 2 bases and J 3 bases; bases outside gene matches: 3. Looked up from germline, CDR1 is LNHDA and CDR2 is SQIVND (reference sequence). The CDR3 here is CASSISGSGYEQYF. CDR3 nucleotide sequence: TGTGCCAGTAGTATAAGCGGGAGTGGCTACGAGCAGTACTTC.

The chain is built from TRBV4-2 and TRBJ2-5, with TRBD2 as a possible D gene (5 bases). The CDR3 spans 15 residues. V dropped 1 base and J dropped 1 base, with 10 bases sitting between them. Per germline, CDR1 LGHNA and CDR2 YNFKEQ. The DNA of the CDR3 is TGTGCCAGCAGCCAAGGAGGGCAGACCCAAGAGACCCAGTACTTC. The encoded protein is CASSQGGQTQETQYF.

V usage is TRBV12-5 and J usage is TRBJ1-1; unclear D gene. The V and J ends lost 0 bases and 2 bases respectively, with 4 bases between them. CDR1 is LGHNT, CDR2 FRNRAP, per germline. This CDR3 is 13 amino acids long. This chain's CDR3 is CASGLVLNTEAFF. CDR3 DNA sequence: TGTGCTAGTGGTTTGGTACTTAACACTGAAGCTTTCTTT.

V and J are TRBV30 and TRBJ1-5; D ambiguous. The length of the CDR3 is 14 residues. Germline V CDR1 and CDR2: GTSNPN, SVGIG (reference sequence). V gave up 0 bases and J gave up 4 bases, with 10 bases separating them. The CDR3, as DNA: TGTGCCTGGAGTGTTAAACAGAAAAATCAGCCCCAGCATTTT. It is translated as CAWSVKQKNQPQHF. The complete variable domain, with remaining parts taken from reference TRBV30 and TRBJ1-5, reads SQTIHQWPATLVQPVGSPLSLECTVEGTSNPNLYWYRQAAGRGLQLLFYSVGIGQISSEVPQNLSASRPQDRQFILSSKKLLLSDSGFYLCAWSVKQKNQPQHFGDGTRLSIL.

This clone was observed a single time. The chain combines TRBV5-4 with TRBJ2-1; D not certain. V shed 1 base and J shed 3 bases, with 8 bases lying between them. From germline, CDR1 is SGHNT and CDR2 YYREEE (reference sequence). The CDR3 contains 14 residues. CDR3 region: CASSLRRVYNEQFF. DNA of the CDR3: TGTGCCAGCAGCTTGAGAAGAGTCTACAATGAGCAGTTCTTC.

J is TRBJ1-3 and V is TRBV5-1; D remains ambiguous. This CDR3 contains 15 residues. CDR1 is SGHRS, CDR2 YFSETQ, per germline. V dropped 0 bases and J dropped 4 bases, with 11 bases sitting between them. The CDR3 DNA follows: TGCGCCAGCAGCTTGGATTACACAGAAGGAAACACCATATATTTT. Encoded protein: CASSLDYTEGNTIYF.

As regards this clone: Other DNA sequences from this sample encode an identical CDR3 as well. The rearrangement uses TRBV7-2 and TRBJ2-7, with D possibly TRBD1 on 6 matching bases. Trimming took off 1 base at V and 3 bases at J, with 10 bases between the two ends. Germline V gives CDR1 SGHTA, CDR2 FQGNSA. CDR3 length: 14 residues. CDR3 sequence: CASSLGGQFYEQYF. The CDR3, as DNA: TGTGCCAGCAGCTTAGGAGGACAGTTCTACGAGCAGTACTTC.

The chain combines TRBV19 with TRBJ2-7; weak D call: TRBD2 (5 bases). This CDR3 is built from 14 residues. CDR1 and CDR2 (germline): LNHDA, SQIVND (reference sequence). V lost 0 bases and J lost 2, with 8 bases in between. CDR3 loop: CASSIDFGTYEQYF. Here the CDR3 DNA reads TGTGCCAGTAGTATAGATTTCGGGACCTACGAGCAGTACTTC.

This clone was seen a single time. The rearrangement links TRBV5-4 to TRBJ1-1; D possibly corresponds to TRBD1 (5 bases). There are 17 residues in the CDR3. V lost 4 bases and J 4 bases, leaving 23 bases between the germline ends. Per germline, CDR1 SGHNT and CDR2 YYREEE (reference sequence). The CDR3 spells CASSPGGGAAVGTEAFF. DNA for the CDR3: TGTGCCAGCAGCCCCGGCGGTGGGGCGGCTGTGGGCACTGAAGCTTTCTTT.

In this sample, this clone turned up once. The chain uses TRBV29-1 and TRBJ2-7; D is undetermined. This CDR3 contains 12 residues. Deletions cut 0 bases from V and 5 bases from J, with 8 bases between. The V gene's germline CDR1 is SQVTM and CDR2 ANQGSEA. The CDR3 region is CSVEDMRNEQYF. CDR3 bases: TGCAGCGTTGAAGATATGCGGAACGAGCAGTACTTC.

The rearrangement uses TRBV4-1 and TRBJ1-1; 8 bases are shared with TRBD1. The CDR3 totals 14 residues. Germline trimming cut 0 bases from V and 11 bases from J; bases unmatched to any gene: 8. From germline, CDR1 is MGHRA and CDR2 YSYEKL. The DNA for the CDR3 is TGCGCCAGCAGCCAAGAGGACAGGGATGTTAGGGCTTTCTTT. Protein product: CASSQEDRDVRAFF.

The sample holds one count of this clone. The chain couples TRBV5-1 to TRBJ2-3, with TRBD1 matching 9 bases. CDR1 and CDR2 from the germline V gene are SGHRS and YFSETQ. CDR3 length equals 15 residues. V lost 2 bases, J lost 6 bases, and 7 bases stayed unmatched. CDR3 amino acids: CASSLHRDRVDTQYF. The CDR3 DNA reads TGCGCCAGCAGCTTACACCGGGACAGGGTGGATACGCAGTATTTT.

This rearrangement joins TRBV9 to TRBJ1-1, with D uncertain. The CDR3 runs to 13 residues. V lost 0 bases and J lost 3, with 6 bases in between. Germline V gives CDR1 SGDLS, CDR2 YYNGEE. CDR3 coding DNA: TGTGCCAGCAGCGTAGCTACAGACACTGAAGCTTTCTTT. This translates into CASSVATDTEAFF.

The chain has TRBV5-1 and TRBJ1-1, with D perhaps matching TRBD1 (6 bases). This CDR3 has 15 residues. V was pared by 2 bases and J by 5 bases, with 16 bases between. Germline lookup yields CDR1 SGHRS and CDR2 YFSETQ. CDR3 in DNA: TGCGCCAGCAGCTTCCAACAGGGTGGCACGACTGAAGCTTTCTTT. Its translation is CASSFQQGGTTEAFF. The full variable domain, completed using reference TRBV5-1 and TRBJ1-1, is KAGVTQTPRYLIKTRGQQVTLSCSPISGHRSVSWYQQTPGQGLQFLFEYFSETQRNKGNFPGRFSGRQFSNSRSEMNVSTLELGDSALYLCASSFQQGGTTEAFFGQGTRLTVV.

This clone was detected only a few times. The V gene is TRBV6-4, the J gene TRBJ1-1, with D unresolved. This CDR3 has 14 amino acids. Germline V lookup: CDR1 MRHNA, CDR2 SNTAGT. The V gene lost 8 bases and the J gene lost 7 bases, with 20 bases spanning the gap. The chain's CDR3 is CASRFWAGSGEAFF. The CDR3 DNA follows: TGTGCCAGCCGGTTTTGGGCGGGCTCAGGTGAAGCTTTCTTT.

V is TRBV29-1 and J is TRBJ2-3; 9 bases agree with TRBD2. The germline V gene has CDR1 SQVTM and CDR2 ANQGSEA. Trimming took 4 bases from V and 5 from J; bases not matched to a gene: 7. This CDR3 region has 14 residues. CDR3 nucleotide sequence: TGCAGCGTTGGAGTTAGCGGGGGAGGAGATACGCAGTATTTT. Its translation is CSVGVSGGGDTQYF.

The gene calls are TRBV7-9 and TRBJ2-5; 9 positions match TRBD2. CDR3 length: 17 residues. V gave up 3 bases and J gave up 1 base; unmatched junction bases: 9. Germline V gene data show CDR1 as SEHNR and CDR2 as FQNEAQ (reference sequence). The CDR3 nucleotides read TGTGCCAGCAGCTTCTCTCTAGCGGGACTTCTCCAAGAGACCCAGTACTTC. Translated: CASSFSLAGLLQETQYF.

As concerns this clone: The same CDR3 can be traced to other DNA sequences in this sample. The V gene is TRBV27, the J gene TRBJ2-5; D is perhaps TRBD1 (5 bases). Germline CDR1 reads MNHEY; CDR2 reads SMNVEV (reference sequence). Trimming shortened V by 4 bases and J by 4 bases, and 10 bases separated the two germline ends. The CDR3 is made up of 13 amino acids. CDR3 protein: CASSSRVRETQYF. The CDR3 region has the DNA TGTGCCAGCAGTTCCAGGGTTCGAGAGACCCAGTACTTC.

J is TRBJ2-7 and V is TRBV18; 12 nucleotides line up with TRBD2. Germline CDR1 is KGHSH and CDR2 is LQKENI. This CDR3 has 17 amino acids. Unmatched junction bases numbered 4, after V lost 0 bases and J lost 1 base. Here the CDR3 DNA reads TGTGCCAGCTCACCACCGACTAGCGGGGGTATTTCCTACGAGCAGTACTTC. It specifies CASSPPTSGGISYEQYF. The variable domain in full, completed from reference TRBV18 and TRBJ2-7, reads NAGVMQNPRHLVRRRGQEARLRCSPMKGHSHVYWYRQLPEEGLKFMVYLQKENIIDESGMPKERFSAEFPKEGPSILRIQQVVRGDSAAYFCASSPPTSGGISYEQYFGPGTRLTVT.

This chain uses TRBV4-1 with TRBJ2-7, with 7 bases lining up with TRBD1. This CDR3 has 15 amino acids. Germline loops: CDR1 MGHRA, CDR2 YSYEKL. The J segment lost 6 bases and the V segment lost 2 bases, leaving 10 bases of the junction unmatched. CDR3 sequence: CASSQLQGTAREQYF. CDR3 nucleotides: TGCGCCAGCAGCCAATTACAGGGGACGGCCCGCGAGCAGTACTTC.

The genes are TRBV28 and TRBJ2-5; 9 nucleotides line up with TRBD2. Germline V gives CDR1 MDHEN, CDR2 SYDVKM. V was pared by 5 bases and J by 5 bases, with 9 bases of the junction left unmatched. The CDR3 length is 15 residues. In nucleotides, the CDR3 is TGTGCCAGCAGTGACAGGGCTAGCGGGACCGAGACCCAGTACTTC. Translating it yields CASSDRASGTETQYF.